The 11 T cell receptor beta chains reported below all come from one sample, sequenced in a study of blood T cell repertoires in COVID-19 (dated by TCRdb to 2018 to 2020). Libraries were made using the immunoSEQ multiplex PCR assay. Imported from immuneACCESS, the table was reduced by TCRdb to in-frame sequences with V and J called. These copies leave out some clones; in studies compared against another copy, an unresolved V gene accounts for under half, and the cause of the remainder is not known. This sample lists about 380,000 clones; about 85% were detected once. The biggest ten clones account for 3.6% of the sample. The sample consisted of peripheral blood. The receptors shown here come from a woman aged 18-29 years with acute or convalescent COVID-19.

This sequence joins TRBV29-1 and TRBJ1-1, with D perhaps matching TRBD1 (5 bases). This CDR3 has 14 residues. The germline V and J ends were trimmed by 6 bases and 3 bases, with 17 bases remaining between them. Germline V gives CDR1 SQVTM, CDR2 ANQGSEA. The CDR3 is CSVYKGRKDTEAFF. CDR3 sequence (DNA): TGCAGCGTCTACAAGGGGCGCAAGGACACTGAAGCTTTCTTT.

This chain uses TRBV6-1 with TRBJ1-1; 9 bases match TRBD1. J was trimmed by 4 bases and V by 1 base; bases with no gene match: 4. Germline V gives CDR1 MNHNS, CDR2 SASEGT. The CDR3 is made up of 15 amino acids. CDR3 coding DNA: TGTGCCAGCAGTGAAGACAGGGGGCGGACCACTGAAGCTTTCTTT. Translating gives CASSEDRGRTTEAFF.

The CDR3 DNA reads TGCGCCAGCAGCTTGGGCACTAGCGGGGGGGAAGAGACCCAGTACTTC. Amino acids: CASSLGTSGGEETQYF. The genes are TRBV5-1 and TRBJ2-5, with 13 bases that match TRBD2. J lost 3 bases, V lost 0 bases, and 2 bases had no gene match. Germline CDR1 and CDR2: SGHRS and YFSETQ. There are 16 residues in the CDR3.

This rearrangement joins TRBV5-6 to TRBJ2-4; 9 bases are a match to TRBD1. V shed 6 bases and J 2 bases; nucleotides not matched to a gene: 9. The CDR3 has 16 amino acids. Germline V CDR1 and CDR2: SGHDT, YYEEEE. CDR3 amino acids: CASTPGTGRTKNIQYF. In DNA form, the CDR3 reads TGTGCCAGCACCCCGGGGACAGGGAGGACCAAAAACATTCAGTACTTC.

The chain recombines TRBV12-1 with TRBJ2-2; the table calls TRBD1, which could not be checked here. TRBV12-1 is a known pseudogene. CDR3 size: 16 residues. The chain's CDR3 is CASSFGGQVNTGELFF. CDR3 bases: TGTGCCAGCAGCTTTGGGGGACAGGTAAACACCGGGGAGCTGTTTTTT.

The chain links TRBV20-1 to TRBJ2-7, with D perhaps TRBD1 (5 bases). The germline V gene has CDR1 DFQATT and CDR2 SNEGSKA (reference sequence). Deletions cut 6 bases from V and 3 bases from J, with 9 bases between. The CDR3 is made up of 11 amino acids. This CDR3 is CSAEDSYEQYF. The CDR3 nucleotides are TGCAGTGCCGAAGACAGCTACGAGCAGTACTTC.

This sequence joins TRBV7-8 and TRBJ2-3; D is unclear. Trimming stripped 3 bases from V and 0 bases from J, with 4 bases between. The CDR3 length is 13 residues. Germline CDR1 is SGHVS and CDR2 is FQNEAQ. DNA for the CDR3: TGTGCCAGCAGCTTTGGCAGCACAGATACGCAGTATTTT. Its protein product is CASSFGSTDTQYF.

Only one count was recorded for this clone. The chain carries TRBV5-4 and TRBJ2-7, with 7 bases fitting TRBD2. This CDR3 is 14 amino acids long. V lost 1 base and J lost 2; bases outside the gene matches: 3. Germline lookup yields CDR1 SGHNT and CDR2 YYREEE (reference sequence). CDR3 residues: CASSLRGRTYEQYF. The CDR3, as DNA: TGTGCCAGCAGCTTGCGCGGGAGAACCTACGAGCAGTACTTC. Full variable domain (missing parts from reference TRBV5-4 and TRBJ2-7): ETGVTQSPTHLIKTRGQQVTLRCSSQSGHNTVSWYQQALGQGPQFIFQYYREEENGRGNFPPRFSGLQFPNYSSELNVNALELDDSALYLCASSLRGRTYEQYFGPGTRLTVT.

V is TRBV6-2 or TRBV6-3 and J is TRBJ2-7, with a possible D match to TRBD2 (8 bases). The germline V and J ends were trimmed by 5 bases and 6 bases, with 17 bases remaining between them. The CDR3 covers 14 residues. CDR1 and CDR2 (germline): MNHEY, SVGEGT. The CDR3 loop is CASSPGGTRGEQYF. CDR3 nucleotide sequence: TGTGCCAGCAGTCCAGGGGGGACTAGAGGCGAGCAGTACTTC.

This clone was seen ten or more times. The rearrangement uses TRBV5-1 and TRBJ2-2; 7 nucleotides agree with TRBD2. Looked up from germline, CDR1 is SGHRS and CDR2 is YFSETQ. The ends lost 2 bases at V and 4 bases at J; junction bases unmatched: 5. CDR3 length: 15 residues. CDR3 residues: CASSFQAGSTGELFF. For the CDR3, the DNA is TGCGCCAGCAGCTTCCAAGCGGGATCCACCGGGGAGCTGTTTTTT.

CDR3 bases: TGTGCCAGCAGTCCGCAGGGGGGCCATCAGCCCCAGCATTTT. Its translation: CASSPQGGHQPQHF. V gene TRBV6-5 combines with J gene TRBJ1-5; TRBD1 matches 7 bases. Trimming at V came to 5 bases and at J to 5 bases, leaving 6 bases not matched to a gene. The CDR3 totals 14 residues. Germline loops: CDR1 MNHEY, CDR2 SVGAGI.